The TCR beta chain described here comes from a study of PD-L1 blockade in urothelial cancer (dated by TCRdb to the late 2010s). Concerning the study at large: All patients started therapy at some point between 2014 and 2016 and received atezolizumab 1,200 mg intravenously every 3 weeks. Durable clinical benefit was achieved by nine patients but not by the remaining 20. Blood samples gave median yields of approximately 130,000 T cells and approximately 80,000 unique TCRs, along with a median clonality of about 0.084. Twenty-five of 29 patients were identified as males with urothelial cancer of bladder origin, and a prior smoking history was reported by 18 of 29 patients. The study, an exploratory multi-omic analysis, examined somatic, immune and clinical correlates of response to PD-L1 blockade with atezolizumab in urothelial cancer. In the same patients who had TCR sequencing, pretreatment tumors also underwent whole exome sequencing and RNA sequencing. TCR sequencing covered pretreatment tumor samples and matched, serially collected peripheral blood taken before and after atezolizumab treatment. Blood samples were analyzed 3 weeks after the start of treatment (second dose) and 6 weeks after the start of treatment. Progression-free survival longer than 6 months counted as durable clinical benefit, and TCR features were additionally tested against both progression-free and overall survival. Patients had an ECOG performance status of 0 or 1 and had received between 0 and 3 prior chemotherapy regimens. Under 30 patients had pretreatment blood TCR-seq, some 25 had at least one posttreatment blood collection, and some 25 had tumor TCR-seq.

Sample time point, as interpreted from the label and publication: peripheral blood 6 weeks after treatment start. The cohort comprised 25 to 30 patients with locally advanced or metastatic urothelial carcinoma treated at Memorial Sloan Kettering on a trial protocol. Peripheral blood mononuclear cells were collected pretreatment and during treatment, at between 1 and 8 total time points per patient. The Qiagen DNeasy Blood extraction kit was used to purify genomic DNA from total PBMCs and tumor samples. PBMCs were collected pretreatment and during treatment, and were isolated and stored as previously described. What the work shows at the level of the full study, not this receptor alone: Improved progression-free and overall survival was found to be associated with pretreatment peripheral blood TCR clonality below the median. Because the sample size was small (n ≈ 29) and many of the analyses were exploratory, the results are meant to be hypothesis-generating. Greater expansion of tumor-associated TCR clones in peripheral blood 3 weeks after the start of treatment was observed in patients with durable benefit (n of about 20, p = 0.022).

To estimate absolute template abundance from read counts, synthetic TCR analog templates were spiked into each PCR. The immunoSEQ assay used bias-controlled V and J gene primers to amplify TCRbeta CDR3 regions from genomic DNA. Rearranged TCRbeta segments were sequenced at approximately 20X coverage. In the original analysis: Clustering was used to correct sequencing errors, and CDR3s were annotated against IMGT to assign V, D and J genes. Out-of-frame and stop-codon sequences were excluded, and only productive TCRbeta rearrangements were used in downstream analyses. Clonality was computed as one minus Shannon entropy normalized by the log of the number of unique productive sequences. Fisher's exact test with Benjamini-Hochberg correction, using a cutoff of adjusted p below 0.01, was how clones that differed between time points or between blood and tumor were identified. TCRdb retrieved this table from immuneACCESS and kept in-frame rearrangements only. Not all clones are present; in checked studies, unresolved V genes account for under half, and no reason is known for the remainder. V, J and clone size were drawn from that table, and D and trimming were deduced from the DNA. The sample table lists around 38,000 clones, 86% of them with a count of one. Roughly 23% of the sample goes to the ten largest clones.

As for this clone: Which antigen it targets is not known. The record has no base qualities; no much larger clone is one base away.

CDR3 length: 14 amino acids, cysteine to phenylalanine. This entry keeps only the CDR3 DNA: 42 bases, framed from base 1. Compared with germline, V lacks 0 bases and J lacks 5 bases; bases without a gene match: 5. Per the germline V gene (reference sequence), SGHNT is the CDR1 and YYREEE is the CDR2. This clonotype originated in a man between 60 and 75 years old with urothelial cancer. The sample was PBMCs, taken around atezolizumab (anti-PD-L1) treatment. The chain employs TRBV5-4 and TRBJ2-7, and 7 junctional nucleotides match TRBD2. The bases read TGTGCCAGCAGCTTGGTCGGGAGGTATAACGAGCAGTACTTC. This sequence encodes CASSLVGRYNEQYF.